The 19 T cell receptor beta chains presented below share a single source sample, sequenced in a study of early T cells in non-severe SARS-CoV-2 infection. TCRdb independently ran MiXCR on the 5' RACE reads; one entry per CDR3 protein. The repertoire holds approximately 46,000 distinct CDR3 sequences, with about 9.3% as singletons. The sample taken for sequencing was whole blood. Receptor source: an adult who was a healthcare worker with PCR-confirmed SARS-CoV-2 infection or an uninfected control (not recorded which).

As to this clonotype: A much larger clone sits a single nucleotide away, making a read error possible. This rearrangement joins TRBV27 to TRBJ1-1; D uncertain. Trimming removed 8 bases at V and 1 base at J, with 11 bases between. The CDR3 is 13 residues long. In germline, CDR1 is MNHEY, CDR2 SMNVEV (reference sequence). Here the CDR3 DNA reads TGTGCCAGCTGTTGGGAATCGAACACTGAAGCTTTCTTT. This translates into CASCWESNTEAFF.

This clonotype has just a few counts. The genes are TRBV7-2 and TRBJ2-7, with D perhaps TRBD1 (5 bases). The CDR3 is made up of 15 amino acids. Germline CDR1 reads SGHTA; CDR2 reads FQGNSA. Deletions cut 0 bases from V and 5 bases from J, with 14 bases between. CDR3 sequence: CASSLAFGASHEQYF. The CDR3 nucleotides read TGTGCCAGCAGCTTAGCCTTTGGGGCGTCCCACGAGCAGTACTTC. Supplemented by reference TRBV7-2 and TRBJ2-7, the full variable domain reads GAGVSQSPSNKVTEKGKDVELRCDPISGHTALYWYRQSLGQGLEFLIYFQGNSAPDKSGLPSDRFSAERTGGSVSTLTIQRTQQEDSAVYLCASSLAFGASHEQYFGPGTRLTVT.

This clonotype was counted many times. This chain connects TRBV6-1 to TRBJ2-2; D unclear. This CDR3 spans 14 amino acids. Germline V gene lookup returns CDR1 MNHNS and CDR2 SASEGT. V shed 6 bases and J shed 1 base, with 9 bases lying between them. CDR3 protein: CASREAENTGELFF. CDR3 bases: TGTGCCAGCAGAGAGGCCGAGAACACCGGGGAGCTGTTTTTT.

This clonotype has a count of ten or more. J is TRBJ1-4 and V is TRBV29-1; TRBD1 agrees at 7 bases. Germline CDR1 is SQVTM and CDR2 is ANQGSEA. The V gene end was trimmed by 6 bases and the J gene end by 3 bases; junction bases not matched to a gene: 4. CDR3 length: 13 residues. CDR3 protein: CSVGQNPNEKLFF. The CDR3 DNA reads as TGCAGCGTGGGACAGAACCCTAATGAAAAACTGTTTTTT.

The chain employs TRBV28 and TRBJ2-5; D call uncertain. Germline lookup yields CDR1 MDHEN and CDR2 SYDVKM. The CDR3 runs to 12 residues. Trimming cost V 3 bases and J 3 bases, with 5 bases left between them. In DNA, the CDR3 is TGTGCCAGCAGTTTCTGGGAAGAGACCCAGTACTTC. This codes for CASSFWEETQYF.

This clonotype was seen repeatedly, ten times or more. The genes are TRBV7-3 and TRBJ2-1; TRBD1 matches 9 bases. Trimming took 5 bases from V and 9 from J; bases not matched to a gene: 11. Germline CDR1 and CDR2: SGHTA and FQGTGA. This CDR3 contains 15 residues. CDR3 residues: CASSLANDRGTEQFF. CDR3 coding DNA: TGTGCCAGCAGCCTGGCGAACGACAGGGGGACTGAGCAGTTCTTC. The variable domain in full, completed from reference TRBV7-3 and TRBJ2-1, reads GAGVSQTPSNKVTEKGKYVELRCDPISGHTALYWYRQSLGQGPEFLIYFQGTGAADDSGLPNDRFFAVRPEGSVSTLKIQRTERGDSAVYLCASSLANDRGTEQFFGPGTRLTVL.

This rearrangement joins TRBV4-1 to TRBJ2-1, with D unresolved. The CDR3 contains 12 residues. Germline CDR1 and CDR2: MGHRA and YSYEKL. Trimming cost V 11 bases and J 9 bases, with 17 bases left between them. The CDR3 bases are TGCGCCCAACGGTTGAGGTACGGTGAGCAGTTCTTC. Translated: CAQRLRYGEQFF.

This clonotype was seen more than once but under ten times. The chain links TRBV15 to TRBJ1-4, with D tentatively TRBD1 (5 bases). V was shortened by 6 bases and J by 8 bases, with 16 bases between the two germline ends. Germline V lookup: CDR1 LNHNV, CDR2 YYDKDF (reference sequence). This CDR3 spans 14 amino acids. The CDR3 spells CATRSGGLEEKLFF. CDR3 DNA: TGTGCCACCAGATCGGGGGGACTGGAGGAAAAACTGTTTTTT.

There are a few counts of this clonotype. The V gene is TRBV5-4, the J gene TRBJ1-1; 8 bases align to TRBD1. The CDR3 has 15 amino acids. CDR1 SGHNT and CDR2 YYREEE come from the germline V gene (reference sequence). With 4 bases clipped from V and 3 bases from J, the junction kept 8 bases outside the gene matches. CDR3: CASSSDRGYYTEAFF. CDR3 DNA: TGTGCCAGCAGCAGCGACAGGGGCTATTACACTGAAGCTTTCTTT. Full variable domain (remainder filled in from reference TRBV5-4 and TRBJ1-1): ETGVTQSPTHLIKTRGQQVTLRCSSQSGHNTVSWYQQALGQGPQFIFQYYREEENGRGNFPPRFSGLQFPNYSSELNVNALELDDSALYLCASSSDRGYYTEAFFGQGTRLTVV.

This clonotype was found many times. This chain's CDR3 is CASSSSLGRETQYF. The CDR3 bases are TGTGCCAGCAGTTCGTCATTAGGGCGAGAGACCCAGTACTTC. The gene calls are TRBV12-3 or TRBV12-4 and TRBJ2-5; D not resolved. V lost 4 bases and J 4 bases, leaving 13 bases between the germline ends. The CDR3 is 14 residues long.

This chain connects TRBV6-5 to TRBJ1-3; 8 nucleotides agree with TRBD1. V trimming: 2 bases; J trimming: 11 bases; junction bases outside the gene matches: 11. Germline loops: CDR1 MNHEY, CDR2 SVGAGI. CDR3 length: 15 residues. CDR3 residues: CASSYGPGQGYAIYF. CDR3 sequence (DNA): TGTGCCAGCAGTTACGGACCCGGACAGGGTTACGCCATATATTTT.

The rearrangement joins TRBV3-1 to TRBJ2-1; no firm D call. CDR3 length equals 15 residues. Germline V gives CDR1 LGHDT, CDR2 YNNKEL (reference sequence). V was trimmed by 0 bases and J by 1 base, leaving 7 bases between them. The DNA for the CDR3 is TGTGCCAGCAGCCAAGATCTTTCGTCCTACAATGAGCAGTTCTTC. It encodes CASSQDLSSYNEQFF.

This clonotype occurred many times. The chain recombines TRBV12-3 or TRBV12-4 with TRBJ2-4; 10 bases line up with TRBD2. This CDR3 region has 18 residues. V shed 7 bases, J shed 0 bases, and the junction held 12 bases outside the gene matches. This CDR3 reads CASTRLAGSSRAKNIQYF. Written as DNA, the CDR3 is TGTGCCAGCACCAGACTAGCGGGCTCCTCTAGAGCCAAAAACATTCAGTACTTC.

There are a few counts of this clonotype. The V gene is TRBV7-3, the J gene TRBJ2-7; perhaps TRBD2 as D (5 bases). Trimming took off 5 bases at V and 8 bases at J, with 16 bases between the two ends. CDR1 SGHTA and CDR2 FQGTGA come from the germline V gene. This CDR3 is built from 13 residues. CDR3 region: CASSQMPGYKQYF. The CDR3 nucleotides are TGTGCCAGCAGCCAAATGCCGGGGTATAAGCAGTACTTC.

Ten or more counts support this clonotype. CDR3 coding DNA: TGCGCCAGCAGCTCGGGACTAGAGATCAATGAGCAGTTCTTC. Translating gives CASSSGLEINEQFF. This chain uses TRBV5-1 with TRBJ2-1; TRBD2 aligns across 8 bases. The CDR3 is made up of 14 amino acids. V gave up 3 bases and J gave up 6 bases; unmatched junction bases: 5. The germline V gene encodes CDR1 SGHRS and CDR2 YFSETQ.

The J gene is TRBJ2-3, the V gene TRBV4-1; the match to TRBD2 covers 9 bases. Germline V CDR1 and CDR2: MGHRA, YSYEKL. This CDR3 has 16 amino acids. The V and J ends lost 4 bases and 2 bases, in that order; junction bases with no gene match: 7. The CDR3 DNA sequence: TGCGCCAGCAGCCGGGTAGCGGGAGTCATCACAGATACGCAGTATTTT. This translates into CASSRVAGVITDTQYF.

The chain recombines TRBV9 with TRBJ2-1; TRBD2 aligns across 13 bases. Trimming cost V 0 bases and J 10 bases; bases outside gene matches: 10. This CDR3 comprises 17 residues. The germline V gene encodes CDR1 SGDLS and CDR2 YYNGEE. CDR3 DNA: TGTGCCAGCAGCGTAGTTACGGGACTAGCGGGAAACCCAGAGCAGTTCTTC. Its translation is CASSVVTGLAGNPEQFF.

Ten or more counts support this clonotype. The genes are TRBV25-1 and TRBJ2-3; TRBD2 agrees at 9 bases. V shed 8 bases, J shed 2 bases, and the junction held 17 bases outside the gene matches. From germline, CDR1 is MGHDK and CDR2 SYGVNS. The CDR3 spans 18 residues. CDR3 in DNA: TGTGCCAGCTCCCGTCAGGGCGGGATAGCGGGAGCCACAGATACGCAGTATTTT. It specifies CASSRQGGIAGATDTQYF.

This clonotype was counted only a few times. The chain is built from TRBV29-1 and TRBJ2-4; D perhaps matches TRBD1 (6 bases). The CDR3 has 16 residues. Germline V gives CDR1 SQVTM, CDR2 ANQGSEA. Trimming left V 6 bases short and J 0 bases short, with 18 bases between. CDR3 sequence: CSVVRGGQLAKNIQYF. The CDR3 DNA is TGCAGCGTGGTCAGGGGCGGGCAACTAGCCAAAAACATTCAGTACTTC.